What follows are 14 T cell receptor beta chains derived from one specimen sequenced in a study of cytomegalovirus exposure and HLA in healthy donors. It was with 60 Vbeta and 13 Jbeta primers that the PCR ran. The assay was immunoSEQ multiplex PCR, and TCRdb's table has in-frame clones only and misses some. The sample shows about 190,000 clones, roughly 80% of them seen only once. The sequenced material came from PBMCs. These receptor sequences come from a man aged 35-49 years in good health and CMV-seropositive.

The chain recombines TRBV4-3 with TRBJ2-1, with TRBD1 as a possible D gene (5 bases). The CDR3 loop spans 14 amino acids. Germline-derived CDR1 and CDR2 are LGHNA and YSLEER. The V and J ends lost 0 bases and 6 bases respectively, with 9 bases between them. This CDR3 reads CASSQDRTGNEQFF. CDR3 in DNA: TGCGCCAGCAGCCAAGATCGAACAGGCAATGAGCAGTTCTTC.

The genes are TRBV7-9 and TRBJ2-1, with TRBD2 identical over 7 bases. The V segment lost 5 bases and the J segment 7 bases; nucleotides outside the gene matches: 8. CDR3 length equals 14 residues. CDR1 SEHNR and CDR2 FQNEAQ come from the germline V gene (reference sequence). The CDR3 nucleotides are TGTGCCAGCAGCGGACTCCCCGGGGGGAATGAGCAGTTCTTC. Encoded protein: CASSGLPGGNEQFF.

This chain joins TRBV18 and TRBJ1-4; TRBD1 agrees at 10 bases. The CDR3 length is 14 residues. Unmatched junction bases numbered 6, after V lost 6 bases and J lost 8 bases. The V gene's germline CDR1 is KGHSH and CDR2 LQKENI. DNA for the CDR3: TGTGCCAGCTCTCTGGACAGGGGGAAAGAAAAACTGTTTTTT. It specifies CASSLDRGKEKLFF.

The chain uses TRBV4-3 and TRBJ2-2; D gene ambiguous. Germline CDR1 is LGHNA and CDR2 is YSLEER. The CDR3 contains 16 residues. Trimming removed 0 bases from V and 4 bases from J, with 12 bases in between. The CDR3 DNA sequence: TGCGCCAGCAGCCAAGATCTGCCGGGTGTCACCGGGGAGCTGTTTTTT. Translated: CASSQDLPGVTGELFF.

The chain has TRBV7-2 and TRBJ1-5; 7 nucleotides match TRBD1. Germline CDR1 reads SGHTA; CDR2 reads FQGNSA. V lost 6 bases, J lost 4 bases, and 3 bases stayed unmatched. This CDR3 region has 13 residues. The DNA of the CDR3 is TGTGCCAGCAGAATGACAGGGAATCAGCCCCAGCATTTT. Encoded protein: CASRMTGNQPQHF. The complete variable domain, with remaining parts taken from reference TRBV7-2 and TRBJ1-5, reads GAGVSQSPSNKVTEKGKDVELRCDPISGHTALYWYRQSLGQGLEFLIYFQGNSAPDKSGLPSDRFSAERTGGSVSTLTIQRTQQEDSAVYLCASRMTGNQPQHFGDGTRLSIL.

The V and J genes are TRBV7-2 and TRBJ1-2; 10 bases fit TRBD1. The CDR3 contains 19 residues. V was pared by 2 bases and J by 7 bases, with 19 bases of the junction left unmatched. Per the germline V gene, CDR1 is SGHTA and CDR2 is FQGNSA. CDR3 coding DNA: TGTGCCAGCAGCTTACCAACTATAAGACAGGGGGCGGTGGATATTGGCTACACCTTC. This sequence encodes CASSLPTIRQGAVDIGYTF.

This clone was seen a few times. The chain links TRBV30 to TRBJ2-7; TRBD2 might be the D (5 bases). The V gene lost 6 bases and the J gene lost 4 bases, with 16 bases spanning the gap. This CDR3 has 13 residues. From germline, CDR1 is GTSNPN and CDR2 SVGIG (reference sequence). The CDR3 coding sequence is TGTGCCTGCTCTAAAGAGGGTCGGTACGAGCAGTACTTC. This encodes CACSKEGRYEQYF.

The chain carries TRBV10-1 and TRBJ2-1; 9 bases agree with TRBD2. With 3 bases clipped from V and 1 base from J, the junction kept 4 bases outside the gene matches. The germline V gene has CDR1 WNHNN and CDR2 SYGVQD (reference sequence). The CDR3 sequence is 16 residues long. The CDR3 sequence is CASSDRAGGSYNEQFF. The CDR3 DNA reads TGCGCCAGCAGTGACCGGGCGGGGGGGTCCTACAATGAGCAGTTCTTC.

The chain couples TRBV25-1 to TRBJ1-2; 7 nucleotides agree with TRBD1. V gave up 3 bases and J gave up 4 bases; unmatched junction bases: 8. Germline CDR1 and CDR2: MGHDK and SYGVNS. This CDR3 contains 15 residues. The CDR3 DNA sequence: TGTGCCAGCAGTGATAATAGGGGGCTAAGCTATGGCTACACCTTC. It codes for CASSDNRGLSYGYTF.

CDR3 nucleotide sequence: TGTGCCAGCAGCCCAAGCGGGGGGGCGTACAATGAGCAGTTCTTC. This gives the protein CASSPSGGAYNEQFF. The V and J genes are TRBV9 and TRBJ2-1; TRBD2 agrees at 10 bases. The CDR3 spans 15 residues. Looked up from germline, CDR1 is SGDLS and CDR2 is YYNGEE. Trimming removed 4 bases from V and 4 bases from J; junction bases left unmatched: 5. The full variable domain, in which reference TRBV9 and TRBJ2-1 provide the parts outside the CDR3, is DSGVTQTPKHLITATGQRVTLRCSPRSGDLSVYWYQQSLDQGLQFLIQYYNGEERAKGNILERFSAQQFPDLHSELNLSSLELGDSALYFCASSPSGGAYNEQFFGPGTRLTVL.

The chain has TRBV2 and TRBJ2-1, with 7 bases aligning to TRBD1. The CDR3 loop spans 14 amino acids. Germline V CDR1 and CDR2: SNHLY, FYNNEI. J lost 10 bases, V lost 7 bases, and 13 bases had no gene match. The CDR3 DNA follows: TGTGCCAGCACCCAAGGGGGCCAATCCGAAGAGCAGTTCTTC. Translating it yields CASTQGGQSEEQFF.

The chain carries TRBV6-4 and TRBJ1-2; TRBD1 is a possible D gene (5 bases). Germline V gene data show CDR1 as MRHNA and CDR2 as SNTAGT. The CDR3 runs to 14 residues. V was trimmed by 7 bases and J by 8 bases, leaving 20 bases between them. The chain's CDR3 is CASTPSRGVGGYTF. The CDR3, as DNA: TGTGCCAGCACCCCCAGTCGGGGGGTCGGGGGCTACACCTTC.

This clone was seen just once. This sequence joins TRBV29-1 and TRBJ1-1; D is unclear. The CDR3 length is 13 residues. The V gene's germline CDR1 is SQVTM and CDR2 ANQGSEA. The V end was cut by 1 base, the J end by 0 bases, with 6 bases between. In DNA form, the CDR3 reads TGCAGCGTTGAAGTGTCAGTGAACACTGAAGCTTTCTTT. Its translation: CSVEVSVNTEAFF.

The CDR3 DNA reads as TGTGCCAGCAGCTTCCTGAATACAGGGGAAGTTTGGACCGGGGAGCTGTTTTTT. Amino acid sequence: CASSFLNTGEVWTGELFF. This rearrangement joins TRBV7-8 to TRBJ2-2; 7 positions match TRBD1. Germline V gene lookup returns CDR1 SGHVS and CDR2 FQNEAQ. The CDR3 is made up of 18 amino acids. Trimming at V came to 3 bases and at J to 5 bases, leaving 15 bases not matched to a gene.